The 23 T cell receptor beta chains in this list originate from one sample, sequenced in a study of T-cell memory formation after mild COVID-19. TCRdb redid the calling of the 5' RACE reads with MiXCR, one entry per CDR3 protein. Among fewer than 700,000 distinct CDR3 sequences listed, roughly 18% were seen once. Sequencing input: PBMCs or a T cell subset sorted from them (not recorded which). The origin of the receptors is an adult woman who had mild COVID-19 (a few samples of this study predate the infection). Cell type and time point are not known.

This clonotype showed up just a few times. The chain combines TRBV12-3 or TRBV12-4 with TRBJ2-2; D might be TRBD2 (6 bases). Trimming took off 6 bases at V and 3 bases at J, with 17 bases between the two ends. CDR3 length: 16 residues. CDR3 amino acids: CASSPRGSGYTGELFF. In DNA form, the CDR3 reads TGTGCCAGCAGCCCCCGGGGTAGCGGTTACACCGGGGAGCTGTTTTTT.

A few counts support this clonotype. The chain uses TRBV6-2 or TRBV6-3 and TRBJ2-2; TRBD2 might be the D (6 bases). Between the trimmed V and J ends, which lost 6 bases and 0 bases, there was a span of 14 bases. Germline values: CDR1 MNHEY, CDR2 SVGEGT. The CDR3 is made up of 16 amino acids. CDR3 region: CASSYGGRPNTGELFF. CDR3 in DNA: TGTGCCAGCAGCTACGGGGGAAGACCGAACACCGGGGAGCTGTTTTTT.

This clonotype came up a few times. The V gene is TRBV9, the J gene TRBJ2-7; 10 positions match TRBD2. The CDR3 loop spans 15 amino acids. Trimming cost V 3 bases and J 3 bases; bases outside gene matches: 6. Germline CDR1 is SGDLS and CDR2 is YYNGEE. This CDR3 reads CASSGTSGANYEQYF. The CDR3, as DNA: TGTGCCAGCAGCGGAACTAGCGGGGCGAACTACGAGCAGTACTTC.

This clonotype was observed at least ten times. V is TRBV7-6 and J is TRBJ1-1; the D gene is possibly TRBD1 (6 bases). V was shortened by 1 base and J by 6 bases, with 18 bases between the two germline ends. CDR1 and CDR2 (germline): SGHVS, FNYEAQ. This CDR3 region has 16 residues. The CDR3 protein is CASSLERPGVGSEAFF. The CDR3 nucleotides read TGTGCCAGCAGCTTAGAGCGGCCAGGGGTGGGTTCTGAAGCTTTCTTT.

Only a few counts were recorded for this clonotype. The chain recombines TRBV12-3 or TRBV12-4 with TRBJ2-2; no clear D gene. V lost 3 bases and J 5 bases, leaving 10 bases between the germline ends. The CDR3 contains 14 residues. The DNA of the CDR3 is TGTGCCAGCAGTTTCGGGCGTCGAACCGGGGAGCTGTTTTTT. Amino acids: CASSFGRRTGELFF.

This clonotype has just a few counts. The chain links TRBV10-3 to TRBJ2-3, with 9 positions matching TRBD2. Losses at the gene ends were 0 bases for V and 2 bases for J; bases not matched to a gene: 6. CDR1 is ENHRY, CDR2 SYGVKD, per germline. The CDR3 totals 17 residues. DNA for the CDR3: TGTGCCATCAGTGAGTCGACCCTAGCGGGACTCACAGATACGCAGTATTTT. It encodes CAISESTLAGLTDTQYF.

This clonotype was observed at least ten times. The chain combines TRBV20-1 with TRBJ2-3; D uncertain. The V end was cut by 4 bases, the J end by 2 bases, with 7 bases between. This CDR3 region has 12 residues. Germline CDR1 reads DFQATT; CDR2 reads SNEGSKA (reference sequence). The CDR3 is CSAKGSTDTQYF. In DNA form, the CDR3 reads TGCAGTGCTAAGGGCTCCACAGATACGCAGTATTTT.

This clonotype was detected only a few times. The rearrangement joins TRBV5-6 to TRBJ2-3; D uncertain. This CDR3 is built from 15 residues. The V end was cut by 4 bases, the J end by 2 bases, with 14 bases between. From germline, CDR1 is SGHDT and CDR2 YYEEEE. CDR3 in amino acids: CASSLKGGVTDTQYF. The CDR3 bases are TGTGCCAGCAGCCTCAAGGGCGGAGTCACAGATACGCAGTATTTT.

The chain carries TRBV2 and TRBJ1-2, with no clear D. Germline CDR1 SNHLY, CDR2 FYNNEI. Trimming shortened V by 6 bases and J by 3 bases, and 11 bases separated the two germline ends. The CDR3 covers 13 residues. CDR3 DNA sequence: TGTGCCAGCAGACAAAGCGGGTACTATGGCTACACCTTC. Translating gives CASRQSGYYGYTF.

V gene TRBV12-3 or TRBV12-4 combines with J gene TRBJ2-5; D uncertain. There are 15 residues in the CDR3. V dropped 3 bases and J dropped 5 bases, with 16 bases sitting between them. The CDR3 DNA reads as TGTGCCAGCAGTTTGGACCCCGGTGATTGGGAGACCCAGTACTTC. Its protein is CASSLDPGDWETQYF.

This clonotype was picked up a small number of times. J is TRBJ2-7 and V is TRBV6-2 or TRBV6-3; perhaps TRBD2 as D (5 bases). Trimming shortened V by 2 bases and J by 2 bases, and 13 bases separated the two germline ends. Germline V gene lookup returns CDR1 MNHEY and CDR2 SVGEGT. This CDR3 contains 15 residues. The CDR3 DNA is TGTGCCAGCAGTTACACCGCTAGCAGTACCTACGAGCAGTACTTC. Encoded protein: CASSYTASSTYEQYF.

The rearrangement uses TRBV5-1 and TRBJ2-7; 7 bases match TRBD2. This CDR3 is 16 amino acids long. The trim removed 0 bases at V and 7 bases at J, leaving 13 bases unmatched. Looked up from germline, CDR1 is SGHRS and CDR2 is YFSETQ. In DNA, the CDR3 is TGCGCCAGCAGCTTGGGGGAGGGCAGGTCATCGGAGGAGCAGTACTTC. It encodes CASSLGEGRSSEEQYF.

V and J are TRBV28 and TRBJ2-3; tentatively, D is TRBD2 (7 bases). Germline assignment: CDR1 MDHEN and CDR2 SYDVKM. There are 15 residues in the CDR3. The ends were cut back, 4 bases at V and 7 bases at J, with 18 bases in the middle. The CDR3 sequence: CASSSPGGGVHTQYF. In DNA form, the CDR3 reads TGTGCCAGCAGTTCTCCGGGGGGCGGCGTGCATACGCAGTATTTT. Based on the CDR3 plus reference TRBV28 and TRBJ2-3, the full variable domain is DVKVTQSSRYLVKRTGEKVFLECVQDMDHENMFWYRQDPGLGLRLIYFSYDVKMKEKGDIPEGYSVSREKKERFSLILESASTNQTSMYLCASSSPGGGVHTQYFGPGTRLTVL.

The chain couples TRBV3-1 to TRBJ2-7; TRBD1 matches 9 bases. V dropped 3 bases and J dropped 5; count of bases not matched to a gene: 5. Germline CDR1 reads LGHDT; CDR2 reads YNNKEL (reference sequence). The CDR3 is made up of 14 amino acids. The CDR3, as DNA: TGTGCCAGCAGCCAGGGACAGGGTAGCGACGAGCAGTACTTC. Protein: CASSQGQGSDEQYF.

This clonotype was detected once. The chain couples TRBV7-9 to TRBJ2-3; perhaps TRBD2 as D (5 bases). The V end lost 4 bases, the J end lost 2 bases, and 10 bases lay between the germline ends. From germline, CDR1 is SEHNR and CDR2 FQNEAQ (reference sequence). This CDR3 region has 14 residues. CDR3 nucleotide sequence: TGTGCCAGCAGCTGGGAGCGGTTCACAGATACGCAGTATTTT. It yields the protein CASSWERFTDTQYF.

This clonotype has at least ten counts. V usage is TRBV5-1 and J usage is TRBJ2-5; 10 positions agree with TRBD1. J was trimmed by 5 bases and V by 4 bases; bases with no gene match: 8. This CDR3 has 15 amino acids. Germline V gene sequence: CDR1 SGHRS, CDR2 YFSETQ. The CDR3 protein is CASSPGTGDYETQYF. For the CDR3, the DNA is TGCGCCAGCAGCCCTGGGACAGGGGATTACGAGACCCAGTACTTC.

The chain couples TRBV7-2 to TRBJ2-5; D possibly corresponds to TRBD2 (5 bases). Trimming took 5 bases from V and 3 from J, leaving 22 bases between them. This CDR3 comprises 17 residues. Looked up from germline, CDR1 is SGHTA and CDR2 is FQGNSA. CDR3 loop: CASSPHLLWFSEETQYF. The CDR3 DNA reads TGTGCCAGCAGCCCACATCTTTTATGGTTTAGCGAAGAGACCCAGTACTTC.

The chain is built from TRBV20-1 and TRBJ2-7; D is uncertain. Germline loops: CDR1 DFQATT, CDR2 SNEGSKA (reference sequence). This CDR3 spans 13 amino acids. With 0 bases removed from V and 8 bases from J, the gap between germline ends came to 14 bases. DNA of the CDR3: TGCAGTGCTAGAGATGATCGCCGGGCGAAGCAGTACTTC. It encodes CSARDDRRAKQYF.

This clonotype was detected many times. The V call is TRBV9, the J call TRBJ1-1; no clear D gene. This CDR3 region has 13 residues. Germline V gene data show CDR1 as SGDLS and CDR2 as YYNGEE. The V and J ends lost 0 bases and 3 bases respectively, with 6 bases between them. The CDR3 nucleotides read TGTGCCAGCAGCGTAGTCCCTGACACTGAAGCTTTCTTT. Translating gives CASSVVPDTEAFF.

The chain carries TRBV2 and TRBJ1-2; no firm D call. The germline V gene has CDR1 SNHLY and CDR2 FYNNEI. The V end was cut by 1 base, the J end by 7 bases, with 13 bases between. The CDR3 runs to 14 residues. This CDR3 reads CASSEGEQVGGYTF. As DNA, the CDR3 is TGTGCCAGCAGTGAAGGAGAACAAGTGGGTGGCTACACCTTC.

This clonotype was observed at least ten times. The chain combines TRBV12-3 or TRBV12-4 with TRBJ1-2, with 8 positions matching TRBD1. The ends lost 3 bases at V and 8 bases at J; junction bases unmatched: 8. The CDR3 is made up of 14 amino acids. The CDR3 reads CASSFLPGGRGYTF. CDR3 nucleotides: TGTGCCAGCAGTTTTCTTCCAGGGGGCCGAGGCTACACCTTC.

This clonotype has only a few counts. The genes are TRBV5-1 and TRBJ2-7; D not certain. From germline, CDR1 is SGHRS and CDR2 YFSETQ. The CDR3 extends over 15 amino acids. V was clipped by 1 base and J by 5 bases, with 16 bases between them. DNA of the CDR3: TGCGCCAGCAGCTTGTTGGGGTATACTGTTGACGAGCAGTACTTC. Translating gives CASSLLGYTVDEQYF.

The V call is TRBV29-1, the J call TRBJ2-7, with D perhaps given as TRBD1 or TRBD2 (6 bases each). This CDR3 is built from 13 residues. Trimming removed 6 bases from V and 3 bases from J, with 15 bases in between. From germline, CDR1 is SQVTM and CDR2 ANQGSEA. The CDR3 is CSVSEGGIYEQYF. The CDR3 nucleotides read TGCAGCGTGTCGGAGGGGGGAATCTACGAGCAGTACTTC.